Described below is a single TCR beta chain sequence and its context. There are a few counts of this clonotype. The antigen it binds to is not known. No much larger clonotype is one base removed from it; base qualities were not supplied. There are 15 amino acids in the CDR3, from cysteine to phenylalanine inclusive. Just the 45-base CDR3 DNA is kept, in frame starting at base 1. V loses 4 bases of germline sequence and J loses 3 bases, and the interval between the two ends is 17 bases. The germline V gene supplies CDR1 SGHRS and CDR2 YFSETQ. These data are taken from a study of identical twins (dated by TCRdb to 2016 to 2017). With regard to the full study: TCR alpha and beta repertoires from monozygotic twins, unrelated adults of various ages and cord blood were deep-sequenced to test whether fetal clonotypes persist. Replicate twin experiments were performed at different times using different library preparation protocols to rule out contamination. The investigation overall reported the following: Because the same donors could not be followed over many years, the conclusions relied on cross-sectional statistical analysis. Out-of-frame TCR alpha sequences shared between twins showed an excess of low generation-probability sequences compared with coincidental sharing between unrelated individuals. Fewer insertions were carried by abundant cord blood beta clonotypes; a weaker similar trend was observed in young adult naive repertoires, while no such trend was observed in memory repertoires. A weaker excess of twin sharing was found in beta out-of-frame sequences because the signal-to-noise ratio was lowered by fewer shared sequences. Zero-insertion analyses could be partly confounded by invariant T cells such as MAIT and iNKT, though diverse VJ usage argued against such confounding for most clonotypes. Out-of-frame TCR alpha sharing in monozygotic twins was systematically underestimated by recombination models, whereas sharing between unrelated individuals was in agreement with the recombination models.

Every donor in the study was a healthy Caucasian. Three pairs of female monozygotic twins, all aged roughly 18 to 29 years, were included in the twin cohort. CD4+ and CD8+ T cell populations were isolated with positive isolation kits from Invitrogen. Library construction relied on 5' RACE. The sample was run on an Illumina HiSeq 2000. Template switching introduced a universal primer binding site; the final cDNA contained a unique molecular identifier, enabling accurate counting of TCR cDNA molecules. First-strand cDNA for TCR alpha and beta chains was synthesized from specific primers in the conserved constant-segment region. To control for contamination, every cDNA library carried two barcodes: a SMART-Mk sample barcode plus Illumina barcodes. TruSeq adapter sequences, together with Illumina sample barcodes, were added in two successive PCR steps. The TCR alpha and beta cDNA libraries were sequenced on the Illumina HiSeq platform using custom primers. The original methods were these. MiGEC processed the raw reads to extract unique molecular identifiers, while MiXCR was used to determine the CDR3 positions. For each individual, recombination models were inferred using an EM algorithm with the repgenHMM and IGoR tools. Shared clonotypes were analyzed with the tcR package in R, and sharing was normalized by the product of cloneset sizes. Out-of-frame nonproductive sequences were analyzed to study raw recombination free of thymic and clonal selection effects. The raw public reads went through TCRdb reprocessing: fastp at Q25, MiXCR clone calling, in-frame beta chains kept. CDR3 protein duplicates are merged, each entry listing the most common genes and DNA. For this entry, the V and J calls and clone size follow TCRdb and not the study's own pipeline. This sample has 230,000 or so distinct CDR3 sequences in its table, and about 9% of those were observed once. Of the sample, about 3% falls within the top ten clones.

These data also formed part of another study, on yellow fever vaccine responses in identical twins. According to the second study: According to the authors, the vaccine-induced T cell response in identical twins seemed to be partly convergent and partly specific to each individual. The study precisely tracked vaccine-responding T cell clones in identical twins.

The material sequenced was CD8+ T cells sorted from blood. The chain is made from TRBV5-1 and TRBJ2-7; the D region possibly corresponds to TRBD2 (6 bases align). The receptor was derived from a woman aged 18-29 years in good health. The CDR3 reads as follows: CASSGGTGLLYEQYF. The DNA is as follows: TGCGCCAGCAGCGGAGGGACTGGCTTACTCTACGAGCAGTACTTC. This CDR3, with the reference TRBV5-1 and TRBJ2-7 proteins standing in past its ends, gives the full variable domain KAGVTQTPRYLIKTRGQQVTLSCSPISGHRSVSWYQQTPGQGLQFLFEYFSETQRNKGNFPGRFSGRQFSNSRSEMNVSTLELGDSALYLCASSGGTGLLYEQYFGPGTRLTVT.